The clone carrying this T cell receptor (beta chain) has more than one count but fewer than ten. This sample stems from a study of blood T cell repertoires in COVID-19. Study summary: COVID-19 samples collected from the United States, Italy and Spain covered acute and convalescent phases. T cells, B-cell-depleted T cells, or PBMCs provided the cDNA or gDNA that served as material.

The CDR3 spans 14 residues. Germline assignment: CDR1 MDHEN and CDR2 SYDVKM. With 3 bases removed from V and 4 bases from J, the gap between germline ends came to 9 bases. Per the study methods: Nucleated cell number was recorded as an estimate derived from reference gene primer amplification. Clones were sequenced by immunoSEQ multiplex PCR, and TCRdb holds only the in-frame ones, with some missing. V, J and clone size reflect that table, while D and trimming were determined from the DNA. The sample lists 150,000 to 200,000 clones, 85% to 90% occurring once. Sequencing used peripheral blood. This receptor was obtained from a woman of 80 years or more in a cohort sampled during active or convalescent COVID-19. The rearrangement links TRBV28 to TRBJ1-4, with D perhaps matching TRBD1 (6 bases). CDR3 sequence reads: CASSFGQSNEKLFF. Here the CDR3 DNA reads TGTGCCAGCAGTTTCGGACAGAGTAATGAAAAACTGTTTTTT.